These 26 T cell receptor beta chains share one sample of origin, sequenced in a study of tumor and adjacent non-tumor tissue in lung cancer. RNA was extracted from bulk tissue without any cell sorting. Three rounds of nested PCR, following a modified ARM-PCR protocol, produced the TCRbeta library. TCRdb reprocessed the multiplex PCR reads with MiXCR, giving one entry per CDR3 protein. The data hold 60,000 to 85,000 distinct CDR3 sequences, with about 80% observed a single time. Sequencing was done on a sample of lung tumor tissue. The source of these receptors is a man aged 55-75 years with non-small cell lung cancer.

With respect to this clonotype: A read error may account for a junction end that differs from germline. The rearrangement uses TRBV6-6 and TRBJ1-1; no firm D call. The V gene's germline CDR1 is MNHNY and CDR2 SVGAGI (reference sequence). The CDR3 sequence is 13 residues long. The CDR3 reads CASSCSGSSEAFF. CDR3 nucleotides: TGTGCCAGTAGTTGCTCGGGCAGCTCTGAAGCTTTCTTT.

Details on this clonotype: Compared with germline, one end of the junction differs, possibly owing to a read error. The chain joins TRBV6-1 to TRBJ2-3, with 10 bases matching TRBD2. This CDR3 has 16 residues. The germline CDR1 and CDR2 sequences are MNHNS and SASEGT. The CDR3 region is CVSSVSSGSLSDTQYF. The CDR3 bases are TGTGTCAGCAGTGTTTCTAGCGGGAGTCTTTCAGATACGCAGTATTTT.

This chain connects TRBV29-1 to TRBJ2-5; TRBD1 is a possible D gene (6 bases). Germline V gene sequence: CDR1 SQVTM, CDR2 ANQGSEA. The CDR3 length is 16 residues. V was cut by 7 bases and J by 2 bases, with 23 bases left in between. The CDR3 DNA reads as TGCAGCGCCAAGCCCTACCTCCAGACAGGTCAAGAGACCCAGTACTTC. Protein sequence: CSAKPYLQTGQETQYF.

Concerning this clonotype: The conserved closing phenylalanine or tryptophan is absent in this CDR3, likely reflecting a read error. The chain couples TRBV29-1 to TRBJ1-1; tentatively, D is TRBD1 (5 bases). The germline gives CDR1 SQVTM, CDR2 ANQGSEA. CDR3 length equals 13 residues. CDR3 protein: CRVGEGENNVAFS. The DNA of the CDR3 is TGCAGGGTTGGTGAAGGGGAGAACAATGTAGCTTTCTCT.

This clonotype was seen more than once but under ten times. Germline and junction disagree at one end, which may indicate a read error. The genes are TRBV12-3 or TRBV12-4 and TRBJ1-2, with D possibly TRBD1 on 5 matching bases. The CDR3 totals 13 residues. The CDR3 sequence: CASIPRDGYGYTF. CDR3 DNA sequence: TGTGCCAGCATTCCTCGGGACGGCTATGGTTACACCTTC.

On this clonotype itself: A junction end diverges from the germline sequence, so it may reflect a read error. V and J are TRBV6-1 and TRBJ1-2; the D is unclear. This CDR3 is built from 12 residues. CDR1 and CDR2 from the germline V gene are MNHNS and SASEGT. In nucleotides, the CDR3 is TGTCCCAGCAGAACTAAGACCTATGGTTACACCTTC. It yields the protein CPSRTKTYGYTF.

With regard to this clonotype: A junction end diverges from the germline sequence, so it may reflect a read error. V is TRBV20-1 and J is TRBJ2-1; 9 nucleotides line up with TRBD1. Germline V CDR1 and CDR2: DFQATT, SNEGSKA (reference sequence). This CDR3 is 14 amino acids long. The CDR3 sequence: CNASDRGGNNEQFF. DNA for the CDR3: TGCAATGCTAGTGACAGGGGGGGTAACAATGAGCAGTTCTTC.

Only a few counts were recorded for this clonotype. Compared with germline, one end of the junction differs, possibly owing to a read error. The CDR3 sequence: CSASGDIRNQPQNF. The CDR3, as DNA: TGCAGTGCTAGTGGGGACATTCGCAATCAGCCCCAGAATTTT. The V call is TRBV20-1, the J call TRBJ1-5; weak D call: TRBD1 (6 bases). Germline V gene data show CDR1 as DFQATT and CDR2 as SNEGSKA (reference sequence). This CDR3 region has 14 residues.

Details on this clonotype: A read error may account for a junction end that differs from germline. The J gene is TRBJ2-7, the V gene TRBV20-1; 10 nucleotides match TRBD2. The CDR3 has 15 amino acids. Germline CDR1 and CDR2: DFQATT and SNEGSKA (reference sequence). This CDR3 is CSARDRGLADYKQYF. DNA for the CDR3: TGCAGTGCTAGAGATCGAGGACTAGCGGACTACAAGCAGTATTTC.

In regard to this clonotype: The CDR3 end shows no conserved phenylalanine or tryptophan, and so a read error is likely. The chain carries TRBV28 and TRBJ2-2; either TRBD1 or TRBD2 may fit D (5 bases each). The CDR3 length is 14 residues. Germline CDR1 reads MDHEN; CDR2 reads SYDVKM. V lost 7 bases and J lost 4, with 13 bases in between. DNA for the CDR3: TGTGCCAGCACTTGGGGGTTGGGCACCGGGGAGCTGTTTGTT. It yields the protein CASTWGLGTGELFV.

V and J are TRBV12-5 and TRBJ2-7; perhaps TRBD2 as D (5 bases). The ends were cut back, 3 bases at V and 4 bases at J, with 13 bases in the middle. CDR1 is LGHNT and CDR2 is FRNRAP in the germline V gene. This CDR3 has 14 amino acids. CDR3 sequence: CASGFARDSYEQYF. In DNA form, the CDR3 reads TGTGCTAGTGGTTTTGCTCGGGATAGTTACGAGCAGTACTTC.

This clonotype has a single count. This rearrangement joins TRBV12-3 or TRBV12-4 to TRBJ2-2; TRBD2 agrees at 11 bases. This CDR3 spans 14 amino acids. With 8 bases clipped from V and 13 bases from J, the junction kept 12 bases outside the gene matches. CDR3 region: CASCSGLAVEVLFF. The CDR3 nucleotides read TGTGCCAGCTGTTCGGGACTAGCGGTCGAGGTGCTGTTTTTT.

This rearrangement joins TRBV20-1 to TRBJ1-1; 7 bases match TRBD1. CDR3 length equals 11 residues. Germline V gene lookup returns CDR1 DFQATT and CDR2 SNEGSKA (reference sequence). The DNA of the CDR3 is TGCAGAGCGTCCACAGGGGCGGAGGCTTTCTTT. It codes for CRASTGAEAFF.

Of note for this clonotype: The junction and the germline gene differ at one end; a read error may be behind it. The chain joins TRBV29-1 to TRBJ1-4; perhaps TRBD1 as D (5 bases). The CDR3 contains 12 residues. Germline CDR1 and CDR2: SQVTM and ANQGSEA. CDR3 loop: CGVEIGGGELFF. The CDR3 nucleotides read TGCGGCGTTGAAATCGGGGGTGGCGAACTGTTTTTT.

As to this clonotype: One end of the junction is discordant with germline, which a read error may explain. V gene TRBV11-3 combines with J gene TRBJ2-1, with D tentatively TRBD1 or TRBD2 (5 bases each). Germline lookup yields CDR1 SGHNT and CDR2 YENEEA. The length of the CDR3 is 15 residues. CDR3 DNA: TGTACCAGCAGCTCCGGGACGCTAAGGGGTAGTGAGCAGTTCTTC. Its protein is CTSSSGTLRGSEQFF. Combining the CDR3 with reference TRBV11-3 and TRBJ2-1 gives the whole variable domain EAGVVQSPRYKIIEKKQPVAFWCNPISGHNTLYWYLQNLGQGPELLIRYENEEAVDDSQLPKDRFSAERLKGVDSTLKIQPAELGDSAVYLCTSSSGTLRGSEQFFGPGTRLTVL.

The chain joins TRBV20-1 to TRBJ2-3, with D possibly matching TRBD2 (5 bases). This CDR3 is built from 13 residues. With 8 bases removed from V and 6 bases from J, the gap between germline ends came to 18 bases. The germline gives CDR1 DFQATT, CDR2 SNEGSKA (reference sequence). For the CDR3, the DNA is TGCAGTACCGCGGGCCCACCTCAGGATACGCAGTATTTT. This translates into CSTAGPPQDTQYF.

The rearrangement links TRBV28 to TRBJ2-5; perhaps TRBD1 as D (6 bases). The V and J ends lost 6 bases and 1 base respectively, with 15 bases between them. CDR1 is MDHEN, CDR2 SYDVKM, per germline. CDR3 length: 15 residues. The CDR3, as DNA: TGTGCCAGCAGCAAAAGACAGGCGGGCCAAGAGACCCAGTACTTC. It codes for CASSKRQAGQETQYF.

Details on this clonotype: The CDR3 end shows no conserved phenylalanine or tryptophan, and so a read error is likely. This chain uses TRBV10-2 with TRBJ2-5; TRBD1 might be the D (5 bases). Trimming took 4 bases from V and 7 from J, leaving 10 bases between them. The CDR3 consists of 12 residues. Germline-derived CDR1 and CDR2 are WSHSY and SAAADI. The CDR3 coding sequence is TGCGCCAGCAGTGGGACAAGGGGGACCCAGTACCTC. It yields the protein CASSGTRGTQYL.

The chain links TRBV6-1 to TRBJ1-3, with D perhaps TRBD1 (6 bases). The germline V and J ends were trimmed by 10 bases and 2 bases, with 12 bases remaining between them. There are 13 residues in the CDR3. Germline V lookup: CDR1 MNHNS, CDR2 SASEGT. CDR3 in amino acids: CAIKQGAGNTIYF. As DNA, the CDR3 is TGTGCCATCAAACAGGGTGCTGGAAACACCATATATTTT.

This clonotype was seen more than once but under ten times. One end of the junction varies from germline; a read error may be responsible. The V call is TRBV6-5, the J call TRBJ2-1; D tentatively reads TRBD1 or TRBD2 (5 bases each). Germline V gene sequence: CDR1 MNHEY, CDR2 SVGAGI. This CDR3 contains 14 residues. The CDR3 loop is CVSCGAGSYNEQFF. In DNA, the CDR3 is TGTGTCAGCTGTGGGGCGGGTTCTTATAATGAGCAGTTCTTC.

To note about this clonotype: A junction boundary mismatches the germline segment, possibly from a read error. The chain employs TRBV20-1 and TRBJ1-4; 11 bases line up with TRBD1. The CDR3 is 13 residues long. CDR1 is DFQATT, CDR2 SNEGSKA, per germline (reference sequence). The CDR3 reads CSADRGQGERLFF. The CDR3 DNA is TGCAGTGCGGACAGGGGGCAAGGGGAAAGACTGTTCTTT.

As for this clonotype: Compared with germline, one end of the junction differs, possibly owing to a read error. The V gene is TRBV20-1, the J gene TRBJ1-5; no definite D call. CDR3 length: 15 residues. The germline gives CDR1 DFQATT, CDR2 SNEGSKA (reference sequence). The CDR3 sequence is CSAQIPLRSNQSQNF. The CDR3 DNA reads as TGCAGTGCGCAAATTCCCCTCCGCAGCAATCAGTCCCAGAATTTT.

This clonotype was observed a few times. This CDR3 is missing its conserved last phenylalanine or tryptophan, likely due to a read error. The chain joins TRBV5-1 to TRBJ2-7, with D possibly matching TRBD1 (5 bases). The CDR3 is made up of 13 amino acids. Germline CDR1 is SGHRS and CDR2 is YFSETQ. Between the trimmed V and J ends, which lost 0 bases and 3 bases, there was a span of 7 bases. CDR3 amino acids: CASSLGQNYEQYI. In DNA form, the CDR3 reads TGCGCCAGCAGCTTGGGACAGAACTACGAGCAGTACATC.

Concerning this clonotype itself: Since no conserved phenylalanine or tryptophan closes the CDR3, a read error is the likely cause. This chain connects TRBV7-9 to TRBJ2-2; D is unresolved. Germline CDR1 and CDR2: SEHNR and FQNEAQ (reference sequence). The V and J ends lost 1 base and 4 bases respectively, with 1 base between them. The CDR3 is made up of 12 amino acids. The CDR3 loop is CASSLGTGELFI. CDR3 nucleotide sequence: TGTGCCAGCAGCTTAGGCACCGGGGAGCTGTTTATT.

V gene TRBV11-2 combines with J gene TRBJ2-1; TRBD2 is a possible D gene (5 bases). The CDR3 extends over 18 amino acids. V was shortened by 1 base and J by 0 bases, with 16 bases between the two germline ends. Germline assignment: CDR1 SGHAT and CDR2 FQNNGV. As DNA, the CDR3 is TGTGCCAGCAGCTTAGCGTATCGAGCGGAGAGCTCCTACAATGAGCAGTTCTTC. This encodes CASSLAYRAESSYNEQFF.

With regard to this clonotype: An end of the junction does not agree with germline; a read error may underlie this. The chain combines TRBV14 with TRBJ2-1; a possible D gene is TRBD1 (6 bases). The CDR3 extends over 14 amino acids. Germline V gives CDR1 SGHDN, CDR2 FVKESK. CDR3 in amino acids: CDSSQAGRGNEQFF. In DNA form, the CDR3 reads TGTGACAGCAGCCAAGCAGGCAGGGGTAATGAGCAGTTCTTC.